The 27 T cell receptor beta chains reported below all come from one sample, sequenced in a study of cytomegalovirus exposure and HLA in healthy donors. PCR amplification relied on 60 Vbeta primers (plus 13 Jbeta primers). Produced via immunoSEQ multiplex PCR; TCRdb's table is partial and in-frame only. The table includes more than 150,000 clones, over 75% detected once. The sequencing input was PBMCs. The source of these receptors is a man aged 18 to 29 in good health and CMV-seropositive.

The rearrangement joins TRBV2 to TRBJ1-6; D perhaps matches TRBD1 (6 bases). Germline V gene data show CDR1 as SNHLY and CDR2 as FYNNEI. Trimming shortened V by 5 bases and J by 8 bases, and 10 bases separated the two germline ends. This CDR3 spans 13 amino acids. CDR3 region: CASSTGNDSPLHF. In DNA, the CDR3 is TGTGCCAGCAGTACAGGGAATGATTCACCCCTCCACTTT. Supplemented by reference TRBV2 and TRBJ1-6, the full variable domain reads EPEVTQTPSHQVTQMGQEVILRCVPISNHLYFYWYRQILGQKVEFLVSFYNNEISEKSEIFDDQFSVERPDGSNFTLKIRSTKLEDSAMYFCASSTGNDSPLHFGNGTRLTVT.

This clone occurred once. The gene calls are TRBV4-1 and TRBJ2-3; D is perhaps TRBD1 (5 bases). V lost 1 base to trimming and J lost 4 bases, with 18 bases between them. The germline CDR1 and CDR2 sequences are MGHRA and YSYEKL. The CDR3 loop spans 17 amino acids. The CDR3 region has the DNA TGCGCCAGCAGCCAAGTCATCGACAGTCTCCCCCCAGATACGCAGTATTTT. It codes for CASSQVIDSLPPDTQYF.

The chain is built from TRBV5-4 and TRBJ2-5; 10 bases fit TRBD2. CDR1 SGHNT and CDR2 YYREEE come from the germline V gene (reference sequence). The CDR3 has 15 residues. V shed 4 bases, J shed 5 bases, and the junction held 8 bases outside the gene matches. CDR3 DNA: TGTGCCAGCAGCACCAGTCTAGCGGGGGTGGAGACCCAGTACTTC. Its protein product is CASSTSLAGVETQYF.

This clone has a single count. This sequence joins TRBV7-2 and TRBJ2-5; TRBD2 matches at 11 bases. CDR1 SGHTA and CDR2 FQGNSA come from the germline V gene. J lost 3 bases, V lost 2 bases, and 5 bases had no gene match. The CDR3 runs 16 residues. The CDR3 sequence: CASSLSVSGGEETQYF. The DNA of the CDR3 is TGTGCCAGCAGCTTATCCGTTAGCGGGGGGGAAGAGACCCAGTACTTC.

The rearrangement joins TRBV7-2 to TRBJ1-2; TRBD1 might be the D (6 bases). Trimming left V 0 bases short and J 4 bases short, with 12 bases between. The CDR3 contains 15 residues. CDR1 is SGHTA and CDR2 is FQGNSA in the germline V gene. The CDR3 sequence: CASSLAPGEIYGYTF. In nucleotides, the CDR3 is TGTGCCAGCAGCTTAGCGCCAGGGGAGATCTATGGCTACACCTTC.

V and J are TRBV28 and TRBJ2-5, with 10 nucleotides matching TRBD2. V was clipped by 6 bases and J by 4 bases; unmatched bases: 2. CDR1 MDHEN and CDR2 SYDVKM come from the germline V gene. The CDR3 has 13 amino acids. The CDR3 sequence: CASSPSGGETQYF. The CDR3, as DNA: TGTGCCAGCAGCCCTAGCGGGGGAGAGACCCAGTACTTC.

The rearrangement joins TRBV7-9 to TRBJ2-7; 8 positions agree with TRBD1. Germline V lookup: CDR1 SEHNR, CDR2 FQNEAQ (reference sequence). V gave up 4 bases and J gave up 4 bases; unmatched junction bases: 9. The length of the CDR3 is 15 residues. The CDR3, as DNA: TGTGCCAGCAGCTCAGGACAGGGCTTAAGTTACGAGCAGTACTTC. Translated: CASSSGQGLSYEQYF.

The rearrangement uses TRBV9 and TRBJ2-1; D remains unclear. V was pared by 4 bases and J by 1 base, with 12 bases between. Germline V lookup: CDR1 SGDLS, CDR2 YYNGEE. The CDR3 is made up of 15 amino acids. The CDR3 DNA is TGTGCCAGCAGCTTAACTGTGGTGTCCTACAATGAGCAGTTCTTC. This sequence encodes CASSLTVVSYNEQFF. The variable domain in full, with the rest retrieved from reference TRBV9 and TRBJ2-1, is DSGVTQTPKHLITATGQRVTLRCSPRSGDLSVYWYQQSLDQGLQFLIQYYNGEERAKGNILERFSAQQFPDLHSELNLSSLELGDSALYFCASSLTVVSYNEQFFGPGTRLTVL.

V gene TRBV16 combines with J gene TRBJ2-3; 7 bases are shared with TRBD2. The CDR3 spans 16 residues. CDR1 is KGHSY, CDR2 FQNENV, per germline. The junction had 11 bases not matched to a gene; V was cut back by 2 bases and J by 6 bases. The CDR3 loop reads CASSQLGTTVPDTQYF. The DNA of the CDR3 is TGTGCCAGCAGCCAACTGGGGACTACCGTTCCGGATACGCAGTATTTT.

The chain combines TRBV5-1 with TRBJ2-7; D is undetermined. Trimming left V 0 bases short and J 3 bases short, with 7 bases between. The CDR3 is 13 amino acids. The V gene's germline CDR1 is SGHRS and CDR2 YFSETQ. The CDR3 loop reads CASSLGVYYEQYF. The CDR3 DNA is TGCGCCAGCAGCTTGGGAGTTTACTACGAGCAGTACTTC. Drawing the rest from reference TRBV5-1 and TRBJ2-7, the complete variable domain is KAGVTQTPRYLIKTRGQQVTLSCSPISGHRSVSWYQQTPGQGLQFLFEYFSETQRNKGNFPGRFSGRQFSNSRSEMNVSTLELGDSALYLCASSLGVYYEQYFGPGTRLTVT.

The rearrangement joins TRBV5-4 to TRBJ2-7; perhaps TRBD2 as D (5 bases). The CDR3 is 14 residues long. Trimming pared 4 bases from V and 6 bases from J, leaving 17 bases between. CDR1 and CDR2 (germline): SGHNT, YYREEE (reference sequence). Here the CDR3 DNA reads TGTGCCAGCAGCGCGGGCAGTCCAATAGGCGAGCAGTACTTC. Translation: CASSAGSPIGEQYF.

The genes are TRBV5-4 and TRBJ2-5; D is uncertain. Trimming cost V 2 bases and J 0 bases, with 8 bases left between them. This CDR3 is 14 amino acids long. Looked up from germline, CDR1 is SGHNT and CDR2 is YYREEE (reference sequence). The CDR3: CASSFAANQETQYF. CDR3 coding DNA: TGTGCCAGCAGCTTCGCTGCGAACCAAGAGACCCAGTACTTC.

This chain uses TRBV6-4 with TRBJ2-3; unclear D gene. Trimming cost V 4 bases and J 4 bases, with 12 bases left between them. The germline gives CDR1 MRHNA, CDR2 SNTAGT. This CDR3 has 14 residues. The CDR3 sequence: CASSAVVSADTQYF. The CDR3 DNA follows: TGTGCCAGCAGTGCTGTAGTCTCTGCAGATACGCAGTATTTT.

The CDR3 region has the DNA TGTGCCAGCAGCTTAGGACAGGGGGCCGGAGAGACCCAGTACTTC. This translates into CASSLGQGAGETQYF. The chain combines TRBV7-6 with TRBJ2-5; 10 bases fit TRBD1. The V segment lost 1 base and the J segment 4 bases; nucleotides outside the gene matches: 3. The CDR3 length is 15 residues. Germline values: CDR1 SGHVS, CDR2 FNYEAQ.

The CDR3 region is CASCFKEKTAYEQYF. CDR3 nucleotide sequence: TGCGCCAGTTGTTTCAAGGAGAAGACGGCATACGAGCAGTACTTC. The chain carries TRBV4-1 and TRBJ2-7, with D unclear. Germline values: CDR1 MGHRA, CDR2 YSYEKL. The CDR3 sequence is 15 residues long. V shed 9 bases and J shed 4 bases, with 22 bases lying between them.

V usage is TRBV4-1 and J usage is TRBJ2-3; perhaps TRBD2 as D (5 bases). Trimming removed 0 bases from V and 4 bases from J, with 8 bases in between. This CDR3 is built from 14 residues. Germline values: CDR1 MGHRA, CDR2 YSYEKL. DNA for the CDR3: TGCGCCAGCAGCCAAGAGGTAGCGTCAGATACGCAGTATTTT. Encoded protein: CASSQEVASDTQYF.

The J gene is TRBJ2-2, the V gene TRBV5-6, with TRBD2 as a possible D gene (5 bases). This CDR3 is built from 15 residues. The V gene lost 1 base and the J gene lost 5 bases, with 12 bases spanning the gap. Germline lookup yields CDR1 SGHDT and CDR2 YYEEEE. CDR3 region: CASSLKRVWTGELFF. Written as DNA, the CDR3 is TGTGCCAGCAGCTTGAAGAGGGTATGGACCGGGGAGCTGTTTTTT.

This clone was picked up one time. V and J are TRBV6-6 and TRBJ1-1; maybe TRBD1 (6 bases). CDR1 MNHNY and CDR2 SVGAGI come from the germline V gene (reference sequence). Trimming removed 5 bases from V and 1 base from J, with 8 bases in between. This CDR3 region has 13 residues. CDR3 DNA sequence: TGTGCCAGCAGTAAGGGGGAGAACACTGAAGCTTTCTTT. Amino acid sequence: CASSKGENTEAFF.

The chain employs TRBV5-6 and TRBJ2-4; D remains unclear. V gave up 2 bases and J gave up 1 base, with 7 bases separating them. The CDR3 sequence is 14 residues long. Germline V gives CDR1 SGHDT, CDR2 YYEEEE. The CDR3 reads CASSFGQAKNIQYF. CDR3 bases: TGTGCCAGCAGCTTTGGGCAGGCCAAAAACATTCAGTACTTC.

The CDR3 is CATVTGGLLYEQYF. The CDR3 DNA reads as TGTGCCACTGTGACAGGGGGCTTACTCTACGAGCAGTACTTC. J is TRBJ2-7 and V is TRBV28, with TRBD1 matching over 10 bases. Trimming cost V 10 bases and J 3 bases; bases outside gene matches: 9. The CDR3 spans 14 residues. Germline CDR1 reads MDHEN; CDR2 reads SYDVKM.

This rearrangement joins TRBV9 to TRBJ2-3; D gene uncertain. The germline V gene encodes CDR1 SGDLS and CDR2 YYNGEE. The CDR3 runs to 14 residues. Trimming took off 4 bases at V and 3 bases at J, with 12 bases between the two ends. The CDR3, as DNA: TGTGCCAGCAGCATATCTCCCAGTACAGATACGCAGTATTTT. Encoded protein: CASSISPSTDTQYF. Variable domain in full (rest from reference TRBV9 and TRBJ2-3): DSGVTQTPKHLITATGQRVTLRCSPRSGDLSVYWYQQSLDQGLQFLIQYYNGEERAKGNILERFSAQQFPDLHSELNLSSLELGDSALYFCASSISPSTDTQYFGPGTRLTVL.

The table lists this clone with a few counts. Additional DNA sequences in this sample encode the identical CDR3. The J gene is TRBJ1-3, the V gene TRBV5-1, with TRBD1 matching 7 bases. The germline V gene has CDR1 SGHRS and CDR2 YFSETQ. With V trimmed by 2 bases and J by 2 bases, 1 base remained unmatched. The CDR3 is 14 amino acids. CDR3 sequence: CASSLDRAGNTIYF. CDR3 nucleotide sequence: TGCGCCAGCAGCTTAGACAGGGCTGGAAACACCATATATTTT.

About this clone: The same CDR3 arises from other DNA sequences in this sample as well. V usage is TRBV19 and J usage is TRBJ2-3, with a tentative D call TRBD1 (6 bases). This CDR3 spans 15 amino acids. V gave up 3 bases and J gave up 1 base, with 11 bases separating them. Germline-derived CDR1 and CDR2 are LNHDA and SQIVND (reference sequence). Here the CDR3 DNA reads TGTGCCAGTAGTATGAAGGCAGGGGGCACAGATACGCAGTATTTT. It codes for CASSMKAGGTDTQYF.

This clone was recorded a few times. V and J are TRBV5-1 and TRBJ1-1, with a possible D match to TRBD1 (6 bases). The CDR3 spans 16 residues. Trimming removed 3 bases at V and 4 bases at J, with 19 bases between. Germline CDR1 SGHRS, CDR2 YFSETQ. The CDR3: CASSSSTGQRRTEAFF. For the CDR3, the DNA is TGCGCCAGCAGCTCAAGCACGGGACAAAGGCGCACTGAAGCTTTCTTT.

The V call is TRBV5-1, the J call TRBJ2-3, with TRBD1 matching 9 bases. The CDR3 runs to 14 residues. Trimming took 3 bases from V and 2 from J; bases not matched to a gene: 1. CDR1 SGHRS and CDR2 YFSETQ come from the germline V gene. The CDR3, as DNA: TGCGCCAGCAGCTGGGACAGGGACACAGATACGCAGTATTTT. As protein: CASSWDRDTDTQYF.

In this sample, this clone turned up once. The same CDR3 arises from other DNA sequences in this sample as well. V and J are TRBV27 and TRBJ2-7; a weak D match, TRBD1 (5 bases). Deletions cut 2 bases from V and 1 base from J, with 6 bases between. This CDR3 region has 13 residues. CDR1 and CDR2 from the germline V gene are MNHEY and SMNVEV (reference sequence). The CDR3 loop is CASSLDSSYEQYF. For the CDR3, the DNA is TGTGCCAGCAGTTTAGACAGTTCCTACGAGCAGTACTTC.

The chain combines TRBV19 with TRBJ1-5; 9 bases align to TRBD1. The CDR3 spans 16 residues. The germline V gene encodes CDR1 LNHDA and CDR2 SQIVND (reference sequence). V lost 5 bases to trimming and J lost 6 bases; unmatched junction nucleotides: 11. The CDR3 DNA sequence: TGTGCCAGTAGTGTAAGCCGGGACAGGGTGATTCAGCCCCAGCATTTT. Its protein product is CASSVSRDRVIQPQHF.